These T cell receptor beta chains were read from a single sample in a study of blood T cell repertoires in COVID-19. Generated by immunoSEQ multiplex PCR, the TCRdb table keeps only in-frame clones and is missing some. This sample yields 45,000 to 65,000 clones, of which about four fifths are seen a single time; roughly 5.5% belongs to the top ten. Material for sequencing was peripheral blood. These receptors were taken from a woman aged 55-69 years with acute or convalescent COVID-19. Both conserved end residues are part of each CDR3. D genes are given only for firm matches. The size field is filled for only some rows; it gives once, few, many or a size class.

>.|.|TRBJ2-6|TRBV5-1
CASSLTLRGSGANVLTF
TGCGCCAGCAGCTTGACCCTCAGGGGATCAGGGGCCAACGTCCTGACTTTC
>.|.|TRBJ1-1|TRBV2
CASTVESGRATEAFF
TGTGCCAGCACAGTGGAATCAGGGAGGGCCACTGAAGCTTTCTTT
>.|TRBD2|TRBJ2-2|TRBV3-1/TRBV3-2
CASSPSLAGGNTGELFF
TGTGCCAGCAGCCCCTCTCTGGCGGGGGGAAACACCGGGGAGCTGTTTTTT
>.|.|TRBJ2-3|TRBV5-1
CASSLVGLTDTQYF
TGCGCCAGCAGCTTGGTTGGGCTCACAGATACGCAGTATTTT
>few|.|TRBJ2-7|TRBV19
CASSTGSSQQYF
TGTGCCAGTAGTACTGGGTCTAGTCAACAGTACTTC
>many|.|TRBJ2-5|TRBV2
CASSEDEGPYETQYF
TGTGCCAGCAGTGAAGATGAGGGCCCTTATGAGACCCAGTACTTC
>.|TRBD1|TRBJ1-2|TRBV19
CASSMTGASYGYTF
TGTGCCAGTAGTATGACAGGGGCGTCCTATGGCTACACCTTC
>few|.|TRBJ1-5|TRBV29-1
CSALAGSGSNQPQHF
TGCAGCGCACTAGCGGGGTCCGGGAGCAATCAGCCCCAGCATTTT
>few|.|TRBJ1-5|TRBV3-1/TRBV3-2
CASSSRIGADQPQHF
TGTGCCAGCAGCTCGCGGATAGGGGCGGATCAGCCCCAGCATTTT
>.|.|TRBJ2-5|TRBV7-6
CASSWGMAGAGETQYF
TGTGCCAGCAGTTGGGGGATGGCAGGGGCCGGAGAGACCCAGTACTTC
>.|TRBD2|TRBJ2-1|TRBV7-2
CASSLGGGLAYNEQFF
TGTGCCAGCAGCTTAGGCGGGGGATTGGCCTACAATGAGCAGTTCTTC
>.|TRBD1|TRBJ2-7|TRBV27
CASSLQLQGAGDEQYF
TGTGCCAGCAGTTTACAATTACAGGGGGCGGGAGACGAGCAGTACTTC
>.|TRBD1|TRBJ1-2|TRBV12-3/TRBV12-4
CASSRDSEYGYTF
TGTGCCAGCAGCCGGGACAGTGAGTATGGCTACACCTTC
>.|TRBD2|TRBJ2-1|TRBV7-6
CASSVGTSGTGEQFF
TGTGCCAGCAGCGTAGGGACTAGCGGGACCGGTGAGCAGTTCTTC
>.|TRBD1|TRBJ2-1|TRBV5-4
CASSLGPGTGAYNEQFF
TGTGCCAGCAGCTTGGGCCCCGGGACAGGAGCTTACAATGAGCAGTTCTTC
>.|.|TRBJ2-2|TRBV28
CASSPTGELFF
TGTGCCAGCAGCCCAACCGGGGAGCTGTTTTTT
>.|TRBD2|TRBJ2-3|TRBV19
CASKGHSGISTDTQYF
TGTGCCAGTAAAGGGCATAGCGGGATTAGCACAGATACGCAGTATTTT
>.|TRBD2|TRBJ2-5|TRBV27
CASSLLAGGQETQYF
TGTGCCAGCAGTTTACTAGCGGGGGGGCAAGAGACCCAGTACTTC
>.|TRBD2|TRBJ2-3|TRBV9
CASSVQTSPSTDTQYF
TGTGCCAGCAGCGTACAGACTAGCCCTAGCACAGATACGCAGTATTTT
>few|TRBD2|TRBJ2-1|TRBV7-9
CASSFSGRTYNEQFF
TGTGCCAGCAGCTTTAGCGGGAGGACCTACAATGAGCAGTTCTTC
>.|.|TRBJ2-7|TRBV5-4
CASSLGLASSYEQYF
TGTGCCAGCAGCTTGGGGCTAGCGAGCTCCTACGAGCAGTACTTC
>.|.|TRBJ1-1|TRBV10-3
CAISERAGDTEAFF
TGTGCCATCAGTGAGAGGGCCGGGGACACTGAAGCTTTCTTT
>few|.|TRBJ1-4|TRBV6-5
CASSLQISTQEKLFF
TGTGCCAGCAGTCTCCAAATTTCCACCCAGGAAAAACTGTTTTTT
>.|.|TRBJ1-2|TRBV27
CASSPRTANYGYTF
TGTGCCAGCAGTCCCCGGACAGCTAACTATGGCTACACCTTC
>once|.|TRBJ1-4|TRBV24-1
CATSDSHGYAPNEKLFF
TGTGCCACCAGTGATTCCCACGGGTACGCGCCGAATGAAAAACTGTTTTTT
>once|TRBD2|TRBJ2-5|TRBV29-1
CSARGLAGRTGTQYF
TGCAGCGCCAGGGGACTAGCGGGACGCACGGGGACCCAGTACTTC
>.|TRBD1|TRBJ2-6|TRBV4-1
CASSLGTGPNVLTF
TGCGCCAGCAGCCTGGGGACAGGCCCGAACGTCCTGACTTTC
>once|.|TRBJ1-2|TRBV18
CASSPNEGRSRGGYGYTF
TGTGCCAGCTCACCAAATGAAGGCAGGTCCAGGGGCGGATATGGCTACACCTTC
>.|TRBD2|TRBJ2-7|TRBV28
CASSSRLAGTDYEQYF
TGTGCCAGCAGTTCCCGGCTAGCGGGAACGGACTACGAGCAGTACTTC
>medium-sized|.|TRBJ1-2|TRBV28
CASSLAVPANYGYTF
TGTGCCAGCAGTTTAGCGGTACCAGCTAACTATGGCTACACCTTC
>.|TRBD1|TRBJ2-7|TRBV29-1
CSIRTGGSYEQYF
TGCAGCATAAGGACAGGGGGCTCCTACGAGCAGTACTTC
>.|TRBD1|TRBJ1-2|TRBV24-1
CATSDSGTVKYGYTF
TGTGCCACCAGTGATTCAGGGACAGTAAAATATGGCTACACCTTC
>.|.|TRBJ1-5|TRBV15
CATSRELGGRNQPQHF
TGTGCCACCAGCAGAGAATTGGGAGGGAGAAATCAGCCCCAGCATTTT
>.|TRBD1|TRBJ1-1|TRBV5-1
CASSGQENTEAFF
TGCGCCAGCAGCGGACAGGAGAACACTGAAGCTTTCTTT
>.|.|TRBJ2-1|TRBV10-3
CAISESSGGISEQFF
TGTGCCATCAGTGAGTCAAGTGGCGGGATATCTGAGCAGTTCTTC
>.|TRBD1|TRBJ1-1|TRBV7-9
CASSPGTGIGLTEAFF
TGTGCCAGCAGCCCCGGGACAGGGATAGGTCTCACTGAAGCTTTCTTT
>few|.|TRBJ2-7|TRBV21-1
CASRLGYEQYF
TGTGCCAGCAGGCTCGGCTACGAGCAGTACTTC
>.|.|TRBJ2-2|TRBV6-5
CASTTGNTGELFF
TGTGCCAGCACAACAGGGAACACCGGGGAGCTGTTTTTT
>.|.|TRBJ2-4|TRBV6-6
CASSPDRGTQNIQYF
TGTGCCAGCAGTCCAGACCGGGGTACCCAAAACATTCAGTACTTC
>.|.|TRBJ2-3|TRBV4-2
CASSPPRAEGQYF
TGTGCCAGCAGCCCCCCCAGAGCGGAGGGCCAGTATTTT
>.|TRBD2|TRBJ2-3|TRBV6-4
CASSPGLASTDTQYF
TGTGCCAGCAGTCCGGGACTAGCCAGCACAGATACGCAGTATTTT
>.|.|TRBJ1-5|TRBV6-5
CAGRQTNNQPQHF
TGTGCCGGTCGACAGACGAACAATCAGCCCCAGCATTTT
>.|.|TRBJ2-5|TRBV5-4
CASSPRQQETQYF
TGTGCCAGCAGCCCTCGACAGCAAGAGACCCAGTACTTC
>.|.|TRBJ1-5|TRBV28
CASSPVIGGGQPQHF
TGTGCCAGCAGTCCCGTAATTGGCGGGGGCCAGCCCCAGCATTTT
>once|TRBD2|TRBJ2-7|TRBV28
CASTGLAGTYEQYF
TGTGCCAGCACAGGGCTAGCGGGGACCTACGAGCAGTACTTC
>.|TRBD2|TRBJ2-3|TRBV10-3
CAISESNGGGANTQYF
TGTGCCATCAGTGAGTCGAATGGCGGGGGGGCAAATACGCAGTATTTT
>.|.|TRBJ1-5|TRBV6-6
CASSGGGEKPQHF
TGTGCCAGCAGCGGGGGGGGCGAGAAGCCCCAGCATTTT
>.|.|TRBJ2-1|TRBV11-2
CASMSSAAYNEQFF
TGTGCCAGCATGAGTAGCGCGGCCTACAATGAGCAGTTCTTC
>.|TRBD1|TRBJ1-2|TRBV6-4
CASSQQGINGYTF
TGTGCCAGCAGTCAACAGGGGATCAATGGCTACACCTTC
>few|.|TRBJ2-7|TRBV7-9
CASSPYTYEQYF
TGTGCCAGCAGCCCCTATACCTACGAGCAGTACTTC
>.|TRBD2|TRBJ2-1|TRBV5-1
CASSSSVLAGAYNEQFF
TGCGCCAGCAGCTCTTCAGTTCTAGCGGGGGCCTACAATGAGCAGTTCTTC
>.|TRBD1|TRBJ2-5|TRBV2
CASSPDRAGETQYF
TGTGCCAGCAGTCCAGACAGGGCGGGAGAGACCCAGTACTTC
>.|.|TRBJ1-1|TRBV20-1
CSASLAGGDTEAFF
TGCAGTGCTAGTTTAGCCGGCGGGGACACTGAAGCTTTCTTT
>.|.|TRBJ1-6|TRBV19
CASNEGVSPLHF
TGTGCCAGTAATGAGGGCGTTTCTCCCCTCCACTTT
>.|TRBD1|TRBJ1-1|TRBV24-1
CATKDRVETEAFF
TGTGCCACCAAGGACAGGGTTGAAACTGAAGCTTTCTTT
>.|TRBD1|TRBJ2-3|TRBV3-1/TRBV3-2
CASSQGQGGTDTQYF
TGTGCCAGCAGCCAAGGACAGGGAGGCACAGATACGCAGTATTTT